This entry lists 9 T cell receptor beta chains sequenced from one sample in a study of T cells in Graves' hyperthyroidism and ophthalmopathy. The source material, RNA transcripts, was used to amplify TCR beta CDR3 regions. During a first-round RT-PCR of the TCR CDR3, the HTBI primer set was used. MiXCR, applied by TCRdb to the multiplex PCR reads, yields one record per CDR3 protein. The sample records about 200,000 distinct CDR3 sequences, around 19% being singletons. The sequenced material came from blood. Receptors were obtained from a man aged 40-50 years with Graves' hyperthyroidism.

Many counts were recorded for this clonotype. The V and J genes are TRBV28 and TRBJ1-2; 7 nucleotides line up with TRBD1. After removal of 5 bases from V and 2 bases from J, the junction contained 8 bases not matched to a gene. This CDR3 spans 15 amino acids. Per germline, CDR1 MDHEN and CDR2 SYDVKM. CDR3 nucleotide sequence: TGTGCCAGCAGTACTTTAAACAGGGGCAACTATGGCTACACCTTC. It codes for CASSTLNRGNYGYTF.

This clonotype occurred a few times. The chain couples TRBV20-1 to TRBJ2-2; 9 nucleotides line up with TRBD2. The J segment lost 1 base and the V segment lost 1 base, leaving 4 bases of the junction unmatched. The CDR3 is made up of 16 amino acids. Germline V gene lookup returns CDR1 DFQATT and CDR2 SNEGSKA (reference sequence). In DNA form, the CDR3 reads TGCAGTGCTAGAGGGGGCGGGGGGGAGAACACCGGGGAGCTGTTTTTT. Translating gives CSARGGGGENTGELFF.

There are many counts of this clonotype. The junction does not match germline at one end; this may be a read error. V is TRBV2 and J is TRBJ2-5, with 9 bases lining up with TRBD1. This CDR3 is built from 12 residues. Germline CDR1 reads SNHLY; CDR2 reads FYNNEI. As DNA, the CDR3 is TGTGGCAGCAGGGACAGGGAAGAGACCCAGTACTTC. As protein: CGSRDREETQYF. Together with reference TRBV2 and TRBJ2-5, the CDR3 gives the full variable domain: EPEVTQTPSHQVTQMGQEVILRCVPISNHLYFYWYRQILGQKVEFLVSFYNNEISEKSEIFDDQFSVERPDGSNFTLKIRSTKLEDSAMYFCGSRDREETQYFGPGTRLLVL.

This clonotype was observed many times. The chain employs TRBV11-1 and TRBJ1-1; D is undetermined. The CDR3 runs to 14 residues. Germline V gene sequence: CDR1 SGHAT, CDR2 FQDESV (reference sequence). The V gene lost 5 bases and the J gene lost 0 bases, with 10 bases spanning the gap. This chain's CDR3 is CASSRINLNTEAFF. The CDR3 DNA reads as TGTGCCAGCAGCCGAATAAACCTGAACACTGAAGCTTTCTTT.

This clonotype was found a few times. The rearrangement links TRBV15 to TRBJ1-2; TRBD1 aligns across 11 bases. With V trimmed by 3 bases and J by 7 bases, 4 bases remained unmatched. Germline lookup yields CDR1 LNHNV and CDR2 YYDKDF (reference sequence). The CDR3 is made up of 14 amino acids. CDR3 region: CATSRGQGGSGYTF. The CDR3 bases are TGTGCCACCAGCAGGGGACAGGGGGGAAGTGGCTACACCTTC.

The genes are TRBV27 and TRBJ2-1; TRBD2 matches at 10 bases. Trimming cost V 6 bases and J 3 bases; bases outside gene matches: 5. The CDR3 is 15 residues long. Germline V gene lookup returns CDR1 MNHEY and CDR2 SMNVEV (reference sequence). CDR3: CASRESSGGYNEQFF. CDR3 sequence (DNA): TGTGCCAGCAGGGAATCTAGCGGGGGCTACAATGAGCAGTTCTTC.

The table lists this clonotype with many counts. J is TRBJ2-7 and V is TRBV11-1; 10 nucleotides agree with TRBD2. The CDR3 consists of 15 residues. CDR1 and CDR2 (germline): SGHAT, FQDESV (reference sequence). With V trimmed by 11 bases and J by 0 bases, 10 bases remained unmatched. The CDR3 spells CASTGLAGDSYEQYF. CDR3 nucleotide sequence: TGTGCCTCCACCGGGCTAGCGGGGGACTCCTACGAGCAGTACTTC.

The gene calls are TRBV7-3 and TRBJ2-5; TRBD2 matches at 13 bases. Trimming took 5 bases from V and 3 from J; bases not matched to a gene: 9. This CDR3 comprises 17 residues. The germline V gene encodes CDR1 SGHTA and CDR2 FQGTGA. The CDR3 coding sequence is TGTGCCAGCAGCCGACTAGCGGGGGGCCGAGAGAAAGAGACCCAGTACTTC. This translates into CASSRLAGGREKETQYF.

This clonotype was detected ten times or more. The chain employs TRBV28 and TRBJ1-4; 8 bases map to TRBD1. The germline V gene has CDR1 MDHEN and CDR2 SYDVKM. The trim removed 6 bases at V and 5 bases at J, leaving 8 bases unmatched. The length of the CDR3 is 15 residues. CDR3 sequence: CASSFPGGRNEKLFF. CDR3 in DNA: TGTGCCAGCAGCTTTCCAGGGGGCCGGAATGAAAAACTGTTTTTT.